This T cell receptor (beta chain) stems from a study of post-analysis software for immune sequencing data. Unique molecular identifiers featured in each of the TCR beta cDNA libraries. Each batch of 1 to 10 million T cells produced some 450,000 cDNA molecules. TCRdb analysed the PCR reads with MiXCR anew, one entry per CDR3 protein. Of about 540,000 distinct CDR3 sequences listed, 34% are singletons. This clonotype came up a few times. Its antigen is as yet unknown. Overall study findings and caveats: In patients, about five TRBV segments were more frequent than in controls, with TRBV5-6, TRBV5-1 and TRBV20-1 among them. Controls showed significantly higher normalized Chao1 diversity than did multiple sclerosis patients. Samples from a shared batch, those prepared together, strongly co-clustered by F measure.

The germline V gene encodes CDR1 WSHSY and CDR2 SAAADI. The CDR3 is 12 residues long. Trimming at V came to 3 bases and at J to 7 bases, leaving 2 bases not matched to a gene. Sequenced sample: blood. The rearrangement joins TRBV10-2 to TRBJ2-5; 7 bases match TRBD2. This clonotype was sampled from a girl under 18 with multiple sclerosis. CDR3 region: CASSEPGGTQYF. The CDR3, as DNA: TGCGCCAGCAGTGAACCGGGGGGGACCCAGTACTTC.